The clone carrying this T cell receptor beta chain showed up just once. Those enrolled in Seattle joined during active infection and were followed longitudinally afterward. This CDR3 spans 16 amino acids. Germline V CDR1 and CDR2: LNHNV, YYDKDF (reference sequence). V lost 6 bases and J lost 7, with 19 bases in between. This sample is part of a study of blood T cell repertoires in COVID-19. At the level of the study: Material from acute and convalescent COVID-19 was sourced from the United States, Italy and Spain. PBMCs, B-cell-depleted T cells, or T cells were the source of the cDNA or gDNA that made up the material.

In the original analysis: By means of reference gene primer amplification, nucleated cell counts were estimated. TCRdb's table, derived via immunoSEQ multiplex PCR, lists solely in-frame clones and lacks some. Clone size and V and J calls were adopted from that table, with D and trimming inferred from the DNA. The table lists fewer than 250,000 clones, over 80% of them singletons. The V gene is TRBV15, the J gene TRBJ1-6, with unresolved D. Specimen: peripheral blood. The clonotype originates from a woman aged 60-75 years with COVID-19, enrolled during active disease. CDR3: CATRSGSSPSNSPLHF. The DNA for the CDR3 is TGTGCCACCAGATCCGGGTCATCCCCCTCCAATTCACCCCTCCACTTT.